These 14 T cell receptor beta chains share one sample of origin, sequenced in a study of blood T cell repertoires in COVID-19. TCRdb's copy holds only in-frame clones and misses some; the assay was immunoSEQ multiplex PCR. The sample lists approximately 500,000 clones, over 75% occurring once. Input material: PBMCs or T cells enriched from blood (not recorded which). The source is a woman aged 40 to 55 who had recovered from COVID-19.

This sequence joins TRBV7-9 and TRBJ2-7, with TRBD1 identical over 7 bases. Trimming took 4 bases from V and 4 from J; bases not matched to a gene: 7. Germline V CDR1 and CDR2: SEHNR, FQNEAQ (reference sequence). This CDR3 comprises 14 residues. The DNA of the CDR3 is TGTGCCAGCAGCTCGGTGGACAGGCGATACGAGCAGTACTTC. Translating it yields CASSSVDRRYEQYF.

The chain carries TRBV9 and TRBJ2-6, with 7 bases identical to TRBD2. Looked up from germline, CDR1 is SGDLS and CDR2 is YYNGEE. CDR3 length equals 17 residues. With V trimmed by 4 bases and J by 0 bases, 7 bases remained unmatched. CDR3 in amino acids: CASSSPRGSSGANVLTF. DNA of the CDR3: TGTGCCAGCAGCTCCCCCCGCGGGAGCTCTGGGGCCAACGTCCTGACTTTC.

The rearrangement uses TRBV19 and TRBJ2-6; D might be TRBD1 (6 bases). In germline, CDR1 is LNHDA, CDR2 SQIVND (reference sequence). This CDR3 is built from 17 residues. Between the trimmed V and J ends, which lost 9 bases and 4 bases, there was a span of 22 bases. This chain's CDR3 is CASLDSPIRRGANVLTF. CDR3 nucleotide sequence: TGTGCCAGCCTGGACAGTCCGATTAGGAGAGGGGCCAACGTCCTGACTTTC.

This chain connects TRBV19 to TRBJ2-5, with 7 positions matching TRBD1. There are 14 residues in the CDR3. The germline V gene has CDR1 LNHDA and CDR2 SQIVND (reference sequence). With V trimmed by 6 bases and J by 4 bases, 8 bases remained unmatched. The CDR3 region has the DNA TGTGCCAGTAGCCCAACAGGGGTGGTAGAGACCCAGTACTTC. Its protein product is CASSPTGVVETQYF.

The chain links TRBV18 to TRBJ1-2, with D perhaps TRBD1 (5 bases). V was shortened by 1 base and J by 6 bases, with 12 bases between the two germline ends. The CDR3 totals 14 residues. Germline V gene data show CDR1 as KGHSH and CDR2 as LQKENI. CDR3 protein: CASSPLSGTDGYTF. In DNA form, the CDR3 reads TGTGCCAGCTCACCACTTTCAGGGACTGATGGCTACACCTTC.

This clone was seen only a few times. The sample holds other DNA sequences that translate to the same CDR3. The chain recombines TRBV2 with TRBJ1-1; D may be TRBD1 (5 bases). Trimming stripped 4 bases from V and 1 base from J, with 7 bases between. There are 13 residues in the CDR3. Germline V lookup: CDR1 SNHLY, CDR2 FYNNEI. This chain's CDR3 is CASSGGQNTEAFF. For the CDR3, the DNA is TGTGCCAGCAGTGGAGGACAGAACACTGAAGCTTTCTTT.

This chain joins TRBV7-9 and TRBJ2-1; D may be TRBD2 (5 bases). CDR3 length equals 11 residues. V gave up 8 bases and J gave up 12 bases, with 14 bases separating them. In germline, CDR1 is SEHNR, CDR2 FQNEAQ (reference sequence). CDR3 DNA sequence: TGTGCCAGCGGCCCCCGGGATTCGCAGTTCTTC. This sequence encodes CASGPRDSQFF.

CDR3 DNA sequence: TGTGCCAGCAGCGCCGGGACGGGCTGGGGGGGTTATGAAAAACTGTTTTTT. Protein sequence: CASSAGTGWGGYEKLFF. This rearrangement joins TRBV9 to TRBJ1-4; TRBD1 is a possible D gene (5 bases). This CDR3 is 17 amino acids long. The germline V gene has CDR1 SGDLS and CDR2 YYNGEE. V shed 3 bases and J shed 6 bases, with 21 bases lying between them.

The chain couples TRBV9 to TRBJ1-2, with TRBD1 identical over 7 bases. The ends lost 3 bases at V and 6 bases at J; junction bases unmatched: 8. This CDR3 has 14 amino acids. CDR1 and CDR2 (germline): SGDLS, YYNGEE. CDR3 sequence (DNA): TGTGCCAGCAGCGCCGGGACAGAACGGGATGGCTACACCTTC. It specifies CASSAGTERDGYTF. The full variable domain, completed using reference TRBV9 and TRBJ1-2, is DSGVTQTPKHLITATGQRVTLRCSPRSGDLSVYWYQQSLDQGLQFLIQYYNGEERAKGNILERFSAQQFPDLHSELNLSSLELGDSALYFCASSAGTERDGYTFGSGTRLTVV.

V gene TRBV10-3 combines with J gene TRBJ1-2; D uncertain. Germline V lookup: CDR1 ENHRY, CDR2 SYGVKD. This CDR3 comprises 14 residues. Trimming removed 0 bases from V and 4 bases from J, with 9 bases in between. The CDR3 loop is CAISESGGSYGYTF. The CDR3 region has the DNA TGTGCCATCAGTGAGTCTGGAGGTAGCTATGGCTACACCTTC.

The gene calls are TRBV12-3 or TRBV12-4 and TRBJ1-1; possibly TRBD1 for D (6 bases). The CDR3 spans 13 residues. Deletions cut 10 bases from V and 1 base from J, with 13 bases between. The chain's CDR3 is CAILQGGNTEAFF. The CDR3 coding sequence is TGTGCCATCCTCCAAGGGGGGAACACTGAAGCTTTCTTT.

J is TRBJ2-5 and V is TRBV19, with 9 bases matching TRBD1. CDR1 and CDR2 (germline): LNHDA, SQIVND (reference sequence). After removal of 5 bases from V and 5 bases from J, the junction contained 9 bases not matched to a gene. CDR3 length equals 15 residues. The CDR3 region is CASSVTRQGGETQYF. CDR3 coding DNA: TGTGCCAGTAGTGTTACTCGACAGGGGGGGGAGACCCAGTACTTC.

The J gene is TRBJ1-1, the V gene TRBV27; 7 bases are a match to TRBD1. CDR1 is MNHEY, CDR2 SMNVEV, per germline (reference sequence). V was clipped by 3 bases and J by 8 bases; unmatched bases: 9. The CDR3 length is 14 residues. CDR3 nucleotide sequence: TGTGCCAGCAGTTTTTACCCCCAGGACAGGGAAGCTTTCTTT. Its protein product is CASSFYPQDREAFF.

This clone was seen only a few times. Written as DNA, the CDR3 is TGCGCCAGCAGCTCCTCTGGGGACAGTGAAGCTTTCTTT. As protein: CASSSSGDSEAFF. The chain combines TRBV5-1 with TRBJ1-1; the match to TRBD1 covers 7 bases. The CDR3 runs 13 residues. Trimming removed 3 bases from V and 7 bases from J; junction bases left unmatched: 6. Germline assignment: CDR1 SGHRS and CDR2 YFSETQ.